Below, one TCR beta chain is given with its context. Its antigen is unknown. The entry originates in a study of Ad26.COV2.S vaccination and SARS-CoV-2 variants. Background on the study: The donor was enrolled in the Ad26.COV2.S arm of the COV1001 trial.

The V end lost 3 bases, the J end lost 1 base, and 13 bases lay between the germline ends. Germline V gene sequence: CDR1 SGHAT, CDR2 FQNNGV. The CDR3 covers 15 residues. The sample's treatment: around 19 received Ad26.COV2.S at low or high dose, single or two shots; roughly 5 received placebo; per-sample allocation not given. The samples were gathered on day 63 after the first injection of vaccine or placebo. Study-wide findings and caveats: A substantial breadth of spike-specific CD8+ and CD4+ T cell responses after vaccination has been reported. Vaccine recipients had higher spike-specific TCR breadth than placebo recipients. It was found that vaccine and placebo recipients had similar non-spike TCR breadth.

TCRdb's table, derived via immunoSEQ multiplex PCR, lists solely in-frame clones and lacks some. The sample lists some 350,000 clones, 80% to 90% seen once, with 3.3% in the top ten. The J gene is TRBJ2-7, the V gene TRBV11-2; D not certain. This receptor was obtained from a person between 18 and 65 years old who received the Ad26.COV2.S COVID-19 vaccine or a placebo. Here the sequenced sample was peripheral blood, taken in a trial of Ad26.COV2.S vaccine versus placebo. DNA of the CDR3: TGTGCCAGCAGCTTCGAGGCACAACTATCCTACGAGCAGTACTTC. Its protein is CASSFEAQLSYEQYF.